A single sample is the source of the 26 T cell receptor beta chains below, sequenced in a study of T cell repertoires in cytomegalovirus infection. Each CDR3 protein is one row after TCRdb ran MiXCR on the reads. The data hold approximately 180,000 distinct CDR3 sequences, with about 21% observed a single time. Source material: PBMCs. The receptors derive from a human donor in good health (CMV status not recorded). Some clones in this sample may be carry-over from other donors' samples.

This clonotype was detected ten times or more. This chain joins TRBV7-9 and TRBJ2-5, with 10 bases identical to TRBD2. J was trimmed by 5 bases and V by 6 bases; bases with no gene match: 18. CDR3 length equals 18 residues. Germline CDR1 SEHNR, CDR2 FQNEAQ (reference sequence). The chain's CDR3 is CASSPPPPIAGGGETQYF. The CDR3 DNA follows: TGTGCCAGCAGTCCCCCGCCCCCTATAGCGGGGGGCGGGGAGACCCAGTACTTC. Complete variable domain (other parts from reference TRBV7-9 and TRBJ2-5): DTGVSQNPRHKITKRGQNVTFRCDPISEHNRLYWYRQTLGQGPEFLTYFQNEAQLEKSRLLSDRFSAERPKGSFSTLEIQRTEQGDSAMYLCASSPPPPIAGGGETQYFGPGTRLLVL.

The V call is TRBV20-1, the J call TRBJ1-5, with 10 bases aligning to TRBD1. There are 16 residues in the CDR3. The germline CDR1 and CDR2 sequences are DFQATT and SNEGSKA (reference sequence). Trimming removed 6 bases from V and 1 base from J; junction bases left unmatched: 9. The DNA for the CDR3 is TGCAGTGCCCGGACAGGGGGGGGTGTGAGCAATCAGCCCCAGCATTTT. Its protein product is CSARTGGGVSNQPQHF.

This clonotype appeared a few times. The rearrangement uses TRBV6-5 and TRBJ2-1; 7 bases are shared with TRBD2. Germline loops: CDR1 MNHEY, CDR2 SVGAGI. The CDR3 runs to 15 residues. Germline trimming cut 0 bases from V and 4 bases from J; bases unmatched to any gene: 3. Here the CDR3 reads CASSYSGGGYNEQFF. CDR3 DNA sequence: TGTGCCAGCAGTTACTCGGGGGGGGGGTACAATGAGCAGTTCTTC.

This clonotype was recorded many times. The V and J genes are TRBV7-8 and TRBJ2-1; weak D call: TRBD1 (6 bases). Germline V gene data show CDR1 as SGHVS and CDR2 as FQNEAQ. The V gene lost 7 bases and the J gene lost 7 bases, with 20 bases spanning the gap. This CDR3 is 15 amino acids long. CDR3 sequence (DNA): TGTGCCAGCACCAGGGGCCGGACGGCAGGAAATGAGCAGTTCTTC. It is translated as CASTRGRTAGNEQFF.

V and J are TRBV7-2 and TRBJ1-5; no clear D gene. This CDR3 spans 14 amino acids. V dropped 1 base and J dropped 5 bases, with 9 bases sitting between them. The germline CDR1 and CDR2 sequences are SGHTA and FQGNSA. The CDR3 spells CASSLGADYQPQHF. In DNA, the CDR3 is TGTGCCAGCAGCTTAGGGGCAGATTATCAGCCCCAGCATTTT.

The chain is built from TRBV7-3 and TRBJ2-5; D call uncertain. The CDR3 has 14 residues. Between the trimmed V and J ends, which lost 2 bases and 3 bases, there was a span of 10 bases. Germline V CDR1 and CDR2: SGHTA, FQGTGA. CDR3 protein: CASSLLRKKETQYF. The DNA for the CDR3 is TGTGCCAGCAGCTTACTTCGAAAGAAAGAGACCCAGTACTTC.

The chain's CDR3 is CASSPPGIAGELFF. The CDR3 DNA sequence: TGTGCCAGCAGTCCACCAGGGATAGCCGGGGAGCTGTTTTTT. The rearrangement uses TRBV6-2 or TRBV6-3 and TRBJ2-2; tentative D call: TRBD1 (5 bases). Germline V gene lookup returns CDR1 MNHEY and CDR2 SVGEGT. This CDR3 spans 14 amino acids. Trimming stripped 5 bases from V and 6 bases from J, with 13 bases between.

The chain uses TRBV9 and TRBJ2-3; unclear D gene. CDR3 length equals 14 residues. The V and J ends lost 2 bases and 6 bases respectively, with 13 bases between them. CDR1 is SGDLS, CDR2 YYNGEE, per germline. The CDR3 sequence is CASSVELPRDTQYF. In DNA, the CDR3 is TGTGCCAGCAGCGTGGAATTGCCCAGGGATACGCAGTATTTT. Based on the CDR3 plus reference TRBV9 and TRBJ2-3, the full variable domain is DSGVTQTPKHLITATGQRVTLRCSPRSGDLSVYWYQQSLDQGLQFLIQYYNGEERAKGNILERFSAQQFPDLHSELNLSSLELGDSALYFCASSVELPRDTQYFGPGTRLTVL.

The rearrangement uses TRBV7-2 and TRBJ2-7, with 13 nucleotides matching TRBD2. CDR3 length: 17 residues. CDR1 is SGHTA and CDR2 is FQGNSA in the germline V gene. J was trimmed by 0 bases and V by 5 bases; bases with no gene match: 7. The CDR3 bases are TGTGCCAGCAGCCGGACTAGCGGGAGCTTCAGCTCCTACGAGCAGTACTTC. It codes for CASSRTSGSFSSYEQYF.

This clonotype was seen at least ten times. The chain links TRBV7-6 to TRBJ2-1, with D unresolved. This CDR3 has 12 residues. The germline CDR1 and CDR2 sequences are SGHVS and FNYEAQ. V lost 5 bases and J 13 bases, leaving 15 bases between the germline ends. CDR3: CASSLWTAVQFF. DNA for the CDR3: TGTGCCAGCAGCCTGTGGACGGCCGTTCAGTTCTTC. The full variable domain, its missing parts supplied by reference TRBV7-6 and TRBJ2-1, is GAGVSQSPRYKVTKRGQDVALRCDPISGHVSLYWYRQALGQGPEFLTYFNYEAQQDKSGLPNDRFSAERPEGSISTLTIQRTEQRDSAMYRCASSLWTAVQFFGPGTRLTVL.

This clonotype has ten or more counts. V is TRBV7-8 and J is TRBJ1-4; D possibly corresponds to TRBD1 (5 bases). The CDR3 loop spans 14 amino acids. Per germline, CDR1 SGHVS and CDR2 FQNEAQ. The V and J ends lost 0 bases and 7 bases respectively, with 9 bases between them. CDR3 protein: CASSLAGPGEKLFF. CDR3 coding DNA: TGTGCCAGCAGCTTAGCGGGACCGGGTGAAAAACTGTTTTTT. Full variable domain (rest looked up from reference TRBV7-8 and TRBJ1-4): GAGVSQSPRYKVAKRGQDVALRCDPISGHVSLFWYQQALGQGPEFLTYFQNEAQLDKSGLPSDRFFAERPEGSVSTLKIQRTQQEDSAVYLCASSLAGPGEKLFFGSGTQLSVL.

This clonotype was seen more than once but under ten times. The CDR3 here is CAWSVLTGYNEQFF. DNA for the CDR3: TGTGCCTGGAGTGTACTTACCGGTTACAATGAGCAGTTCTTC. V gene TRBV30 combines with J gene TRBJ2-1; the D is unclear. Germline V lookup: CDR1 GTSNPN, CDR2 SVGIG (reference sequence). The CDR3 is made up of 14 amino acids. Trimming cost V 0 bases and J 4 bases, with 10 bases left between them. The variable domain in full, completed from reference TRBV30 and TRBJ2-1, reads SQTIHQWPATLVQPVGSPLSLECTVEGTSNPNLYWYRQAAGRGLQLLFYSVGIGQISSEVPQNLSASRPQDRQFILSSKKLLLSDSGFYLCAWSVLTGYNEQFFGPGTRLTVL.

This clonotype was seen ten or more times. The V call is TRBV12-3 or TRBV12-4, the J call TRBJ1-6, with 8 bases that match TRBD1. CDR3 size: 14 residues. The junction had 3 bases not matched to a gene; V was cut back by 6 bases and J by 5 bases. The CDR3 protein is CASRPDRDNSPLHF. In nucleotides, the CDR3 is TGTGCCAGCAGGCCGGACAGGGATAATTCACCCCTCCACTTT.

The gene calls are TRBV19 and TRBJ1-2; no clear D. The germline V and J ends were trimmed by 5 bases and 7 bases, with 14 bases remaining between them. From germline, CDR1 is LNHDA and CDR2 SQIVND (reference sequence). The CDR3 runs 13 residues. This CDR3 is CASSFRGRTGYTF. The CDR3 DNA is TGTGCCAGTAGTTTCCGAGGGAGGACTGGCTACACCTTC.

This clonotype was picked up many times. CDR3 sequence reads: CASSQRGDRRGETQYF. In DNA, the CDR3 is TGTGCCAGCAGCCAACGGGGGGACAGGAGGGGGGAGACCCAGTACTTC. The chain links TRBV7-2 to TRBJ2-5; TRBD1 is a possible D gene (8 bases). V was cut by 5 bases and J by 5 bases, with 21 bases left in between. Germline CDR1 is SGHTA and CDR2 is FQGNSA. The CDR3 totals 16 residues.

CDR3 loop: CASSSPTGVNDSPLHF. In nucleotides, the CDR3 is TGTGCCAGCAGCTCACCCACAGGGGTTAATGATTCACCCCTCCACTTT. V gene TRBV7-6 combines with J gene TRBJ1-6; 7 nucleotides match TRBD1. The CDR3 is 16 residues long. CDR1 is SGHVS and CDR2 is FNYEAQ in the germline V gene. V lost 4 bases and J lost 8; bases outside the gene matches: 11. Looking up the rest from reference TRBV7-6 and TRBJ1-6 gives the full variable domain: GAGVSQSPRYKVTKRGQDVALRCDPISGHVSLYWYRQALGQGPEFLTYFNYEAQQDKSGLPNDRFSAERPEGSISTLTIQRTEQRDSAMYRCASSSPTGVNDSPLHFGNGTRLTVT.

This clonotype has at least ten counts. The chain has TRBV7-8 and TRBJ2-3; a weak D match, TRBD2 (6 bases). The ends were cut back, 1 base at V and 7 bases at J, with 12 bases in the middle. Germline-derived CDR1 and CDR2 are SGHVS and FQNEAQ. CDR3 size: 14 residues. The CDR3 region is CASSLVDGSHTQYF. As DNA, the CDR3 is TGTGCCAGCAGCTTAGTGGACGGGAGTCATACGCAGTATTTT.

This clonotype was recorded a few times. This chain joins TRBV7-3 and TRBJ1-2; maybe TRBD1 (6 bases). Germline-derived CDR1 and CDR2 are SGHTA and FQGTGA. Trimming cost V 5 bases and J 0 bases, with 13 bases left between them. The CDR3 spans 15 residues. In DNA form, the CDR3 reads TGTGCCAGCAGCCCAGAACAGGGCCCTAACTATGGCTACACCTTC. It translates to CASSPEQGPNYGYTF.

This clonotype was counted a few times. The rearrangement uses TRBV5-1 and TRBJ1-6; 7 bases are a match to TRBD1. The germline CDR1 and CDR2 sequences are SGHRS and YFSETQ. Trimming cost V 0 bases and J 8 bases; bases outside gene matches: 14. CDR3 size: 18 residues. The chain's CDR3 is CASSLAGTSQGLHSPLHF. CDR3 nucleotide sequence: TGCGCCAGCAGCTTGGCGGGAACATCACAGGGGTTGCATTCACCCCTCCACTTT.

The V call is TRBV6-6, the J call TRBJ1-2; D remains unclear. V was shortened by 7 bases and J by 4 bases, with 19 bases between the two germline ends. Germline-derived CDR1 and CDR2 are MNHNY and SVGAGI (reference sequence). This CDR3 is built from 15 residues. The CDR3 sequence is CASNRVAQKAYGYTF. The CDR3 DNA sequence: TGTGCCAGCAACCGCGTCGCCCAGAAGGCCTATGGCTACACCTTC.

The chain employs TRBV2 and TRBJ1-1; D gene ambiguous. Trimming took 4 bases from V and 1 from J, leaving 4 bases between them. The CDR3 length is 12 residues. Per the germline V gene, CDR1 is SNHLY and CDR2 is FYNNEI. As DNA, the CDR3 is TGTGCCAGCAGTGTCTGGAACACTGAAGCTTTCTTT. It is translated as CASSVWNTEAFF.

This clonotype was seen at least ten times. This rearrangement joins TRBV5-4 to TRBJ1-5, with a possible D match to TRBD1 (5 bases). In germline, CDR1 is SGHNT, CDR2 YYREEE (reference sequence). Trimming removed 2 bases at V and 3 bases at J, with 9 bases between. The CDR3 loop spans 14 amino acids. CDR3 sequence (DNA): TGTGCCAGCAGCTTATGGGGCTACAATCAGCCCCAGCATTTT. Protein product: CASSLWGYNQPQHF.

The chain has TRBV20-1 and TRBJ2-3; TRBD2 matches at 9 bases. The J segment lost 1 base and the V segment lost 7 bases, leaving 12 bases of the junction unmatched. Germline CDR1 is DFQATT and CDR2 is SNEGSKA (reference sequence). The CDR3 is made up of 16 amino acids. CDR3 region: CSGLAGPTRRTDTQYF. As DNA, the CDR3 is TGCAGTGGGCTAGCGGGGCCCACACGCCGCACAGATACGCAGTATTTT.

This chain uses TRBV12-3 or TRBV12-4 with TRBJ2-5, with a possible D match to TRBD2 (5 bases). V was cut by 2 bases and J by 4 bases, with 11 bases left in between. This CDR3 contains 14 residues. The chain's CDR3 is CASSLSRGRETQYF. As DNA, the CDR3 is TGTGCCAGCAGTTTAAGTCGTGGGAGAGAGACCCAGTACTTC.

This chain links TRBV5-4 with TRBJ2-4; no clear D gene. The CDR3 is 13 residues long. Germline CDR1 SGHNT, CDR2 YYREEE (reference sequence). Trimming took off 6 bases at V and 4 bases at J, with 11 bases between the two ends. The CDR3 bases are TGTGCCAGCACGATGGAGAGGAAAAACATTCAGTACTTC. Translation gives CASTMERKNIQYF.

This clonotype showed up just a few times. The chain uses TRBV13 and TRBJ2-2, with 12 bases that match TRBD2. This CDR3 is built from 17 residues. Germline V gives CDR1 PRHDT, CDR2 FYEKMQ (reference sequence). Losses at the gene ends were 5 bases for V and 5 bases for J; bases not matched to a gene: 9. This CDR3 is CASSKTSGSIFTGELFF. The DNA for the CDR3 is TGTGCCAGCAGCAAGACTAGCGGGAGCATTTTTACCGGGGAGCTGTTTTTT. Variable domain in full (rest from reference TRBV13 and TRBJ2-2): AAGVIQSPRHLIKEKRETATLKCYPIPRHDTVYWYQQGPGQDPQFLISFYEKMQSDKGSIPDRFSAQQFSDYHSELNMSSLELGDSALYFCASSKTSGSIFTGELFFGEGSRLTVL.